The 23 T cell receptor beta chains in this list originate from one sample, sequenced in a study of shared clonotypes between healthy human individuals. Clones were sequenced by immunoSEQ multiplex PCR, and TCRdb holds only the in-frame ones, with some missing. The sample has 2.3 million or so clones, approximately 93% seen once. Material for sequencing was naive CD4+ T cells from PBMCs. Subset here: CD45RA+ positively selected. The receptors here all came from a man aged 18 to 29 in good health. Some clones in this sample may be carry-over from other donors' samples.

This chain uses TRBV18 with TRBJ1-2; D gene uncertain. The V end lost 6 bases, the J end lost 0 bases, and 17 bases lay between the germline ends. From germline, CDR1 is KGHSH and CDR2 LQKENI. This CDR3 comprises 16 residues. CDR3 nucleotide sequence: TGTGCCAGCTCCCCAACGTCTGTCGCGGCTAACTATGGCTACACCTTC. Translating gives CASSPTSVAANYGYTF.

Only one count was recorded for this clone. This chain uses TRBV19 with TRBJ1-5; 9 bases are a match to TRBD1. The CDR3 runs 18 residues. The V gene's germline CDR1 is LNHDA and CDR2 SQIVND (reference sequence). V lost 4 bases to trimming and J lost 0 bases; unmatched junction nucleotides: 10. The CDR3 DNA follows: TGTGCCAGTAGTACCCTCCCGGGACAGGGATATAGCAATCAGCCCCAGCATTTT. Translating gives CASSTLPGQGYSNQPQHF.

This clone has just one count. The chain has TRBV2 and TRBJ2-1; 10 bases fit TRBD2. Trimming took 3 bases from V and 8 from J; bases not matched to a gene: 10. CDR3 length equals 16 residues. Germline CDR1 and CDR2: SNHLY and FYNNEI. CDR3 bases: TGTGCCAGCAGTGAGCTTCCCCGAAGCGGGAGGGATGAGCAGTTCTTC. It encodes CASSELPRSGRDEQFF.

CDR3 DNA: TGCGCCAGCAGCTTGTATCCCACAGCGGGACGGGTCAATGAGCAGTTCTTC. This encodes CASSLYPTAGRVNEQFF. The chain couples TRBV5-1 to TRBJ2-1; 7 bases match TRBD2. This CDR3 has 17 residues. CDR1 is SGHRS and CDR2 is YFSETQ in the germline V gene. The ends lost 1 base at V and 6 bases at J; junction bases unmatched: 13.

CDR3 bases: TGCGCCAGCAGCCAAGAAAAACTAGGGGGCATCGCTGAAGCTTTCTTT. Translated: CASSQEKLGGIAEAFF. The chain uses TRBV4-1 and TRBJ1-1; the match to TRBD1 covers 7 bases. The CDR3 consists of 16 residues. Germline V gene lookup returns CDR1 MGHRA and CDR2 YSYEKL. V lost 0 bases and J lost 6; bases outside the gene matches: 10.

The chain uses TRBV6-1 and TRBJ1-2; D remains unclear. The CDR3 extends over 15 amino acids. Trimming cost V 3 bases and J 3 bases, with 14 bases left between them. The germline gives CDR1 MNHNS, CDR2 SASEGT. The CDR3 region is CASSDFGTGHYGYTF. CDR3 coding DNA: TGTGCCAGCAGTGATTTCGGCACTGGTCACTATGGCTACACCTTC.

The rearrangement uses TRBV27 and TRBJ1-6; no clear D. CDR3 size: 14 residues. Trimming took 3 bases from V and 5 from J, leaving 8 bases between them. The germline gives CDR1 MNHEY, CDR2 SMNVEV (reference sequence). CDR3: CASSFLDNNSPLHF. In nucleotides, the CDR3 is TGTGCCAGCAGTTTTTTGGATAATAATTCACCCCTCCACTTT.

The CDR3 protein is CASRSTGTAEKLFF. Written as DNA, the CDR3 is TGCGCCAGCAGGTCTACCGGGACAGCCGAAAAACTGTTTTTT. V is TRBV5-1 and J is TRBJ1-4, with 7 bases identical to TRBD1. Looked up from germline, CDR1 is SGHRS and CDR2 is YFSETQ. This CDR3 is built from 14 residues. After removal of 5 bases from V and 8 bases from J, the junction contained 9 bases not matched to a gene.

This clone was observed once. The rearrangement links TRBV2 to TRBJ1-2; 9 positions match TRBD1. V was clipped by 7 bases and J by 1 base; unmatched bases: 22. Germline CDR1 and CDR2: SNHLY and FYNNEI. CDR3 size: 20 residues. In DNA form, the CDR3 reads TGTGCCAGCACCTCCGGGACAGGGACTCCCGGGACCACTAATAACTATGGCTACACCTTC. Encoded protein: CASTSGTGTPGTTNNYGYTF. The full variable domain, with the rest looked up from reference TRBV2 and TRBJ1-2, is EPEVTQTPSHQVTQMGQEVILRCVPISNHLYFYWYRQILGQKVEFLVSFYNNEISEKSEIFDDQFSVERPDGSNFTLKIRSTKLEDSAMYFCASTSGTGTPGTTNNYGYTFGSGTRLTVV.

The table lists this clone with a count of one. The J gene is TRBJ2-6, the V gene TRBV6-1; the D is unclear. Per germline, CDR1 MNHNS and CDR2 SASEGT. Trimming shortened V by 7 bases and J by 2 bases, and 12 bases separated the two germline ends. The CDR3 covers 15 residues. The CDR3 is CASMEGLAGANVLTF. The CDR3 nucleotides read TGTGCCAGCATGGAAGGCTTAGCTGGGGCCAACGTCCTGACTTTC.

The CDR3 protein is CASSFSGPVAAFF. In DNA, the CDR3 is TGTGCCAGCAGTTTTTCAGGGCCCGTCGCAGCTTTCTTT. The gene calls are TRBV28 and TRBJ1-1, with D perhaps TRBD1 (5 bases). Trimming cost V 3 bases and J 10 bases, with 15 bases left between them. This CDR3 spans 13 amino acids. CDR1 MDHEN and CDR2 SYDVKM come from the germline V gene.

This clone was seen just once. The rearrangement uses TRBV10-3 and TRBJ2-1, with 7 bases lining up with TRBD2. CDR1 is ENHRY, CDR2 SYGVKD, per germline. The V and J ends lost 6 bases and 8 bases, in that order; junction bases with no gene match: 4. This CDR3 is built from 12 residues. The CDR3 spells CAIRRSGDEQFF. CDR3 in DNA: TGTGCCATCAGAAGGAGCGGGGATGAGCAGTTCTTC.

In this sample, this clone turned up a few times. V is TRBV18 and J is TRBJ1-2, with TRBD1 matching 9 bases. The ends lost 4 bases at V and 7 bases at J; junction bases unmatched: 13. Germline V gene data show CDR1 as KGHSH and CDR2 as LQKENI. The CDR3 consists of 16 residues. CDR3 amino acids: CASSLGLQDRGGGYTF. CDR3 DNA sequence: TGTGCCAGCTCACTGGGACTACAGGACAGGGGAGGTGGCTACACCTTC.

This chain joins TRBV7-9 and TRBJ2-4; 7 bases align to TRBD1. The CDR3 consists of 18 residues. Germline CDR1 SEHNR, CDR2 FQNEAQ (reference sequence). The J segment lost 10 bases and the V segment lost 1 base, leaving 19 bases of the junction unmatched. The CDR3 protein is CASSLVATPGQALGIQYF. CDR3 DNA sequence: TGTGCCAGCAGCTTAGTAGCGACCCCAGGACAGGCCCTAGGAATTCAGTACTTC.

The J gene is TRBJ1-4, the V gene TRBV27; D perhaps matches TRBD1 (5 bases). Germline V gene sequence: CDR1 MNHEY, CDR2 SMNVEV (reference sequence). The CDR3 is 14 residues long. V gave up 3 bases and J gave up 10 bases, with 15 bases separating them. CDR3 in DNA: TGTGCCAGCAGTTTTTCTGGCAGGGTCGGAAAACTGTTTTTT. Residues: CASSFSGRVGKLFF. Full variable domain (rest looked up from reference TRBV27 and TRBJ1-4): EAQVTQNPRYLITVTGKKLTVTCSQNMNHEYMSWYRQDPGLGLRQIYYSMNVEVTDKGDVPEGYKVSRKEKRNFPLILESPSPNQTSLYFCASSFSGRVGKLFFGSGTQLSVL.

The CDR3 protein is CASSSRGVAGVPDTQYF. The CDR3 DNA reads TGTGCCAGCAGCTCCCGCGGGGTAGCGGGAGTTCCAGATACGCAGTATTTT. The V and J genes are TRBV11-3 and TRBJ2-3; TRBD2 matches at 9 bases. Germline lookup yields CDR1 SGHNT and CDR2 YENEEA. CDR3 length equals 17 residues. Trimming removed 4 bases from V and 4 bases from J; junction bases left unmatched: 12.

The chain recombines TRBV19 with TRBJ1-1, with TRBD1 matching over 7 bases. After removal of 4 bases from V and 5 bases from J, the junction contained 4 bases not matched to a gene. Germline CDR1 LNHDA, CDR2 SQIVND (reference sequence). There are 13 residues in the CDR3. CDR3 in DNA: TGTGCCAGTAGTAAACAGGGGAGGACTGAAGCTTTCTTT. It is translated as CASSKQGRTEAFF.

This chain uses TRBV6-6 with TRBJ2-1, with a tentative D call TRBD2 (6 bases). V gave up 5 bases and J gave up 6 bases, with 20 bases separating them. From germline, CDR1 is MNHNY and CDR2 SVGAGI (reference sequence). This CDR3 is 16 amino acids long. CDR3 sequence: CASSRARRDPPNEQFF. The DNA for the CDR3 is TGTGCCAGCAGTCGAGCGCGGCGGGACCCCCCCAATGAGCAGTTCTTC.

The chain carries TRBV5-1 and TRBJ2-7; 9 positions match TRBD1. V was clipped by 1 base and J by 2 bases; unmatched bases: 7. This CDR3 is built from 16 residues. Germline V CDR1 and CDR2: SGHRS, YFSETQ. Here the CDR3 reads CASSLTGGTEPYEQYF. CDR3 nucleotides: TGCGCCAGCAGCTTGACAGGGGGCACCGAACCCTACGAGCAGTACTTC. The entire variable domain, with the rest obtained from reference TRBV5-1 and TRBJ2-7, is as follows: KAGVTQTPRYLIKTRGQQVTLSCSPISGHRSVSWYQQTPGQGLQFLFEYFSETQRNKGNFPGRFSGRQFSNSRSEMNVSTLELGDSALYLCASSLTGGTEPYEQYFGPGTRLTVT.

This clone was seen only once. The CDR3 loop reads CASSARDRGLGNEQFF. CDR3 bases: TGTGCCAGCAGCGCCCGGGACAGGGGTCTAGGGAATGAGCAGTTCTTC. The rearrangement links TRBV7-9 to TRBJ2-1; 10 bases align to TRBD1. The CDR3 extends over 16 amino acids. CDR1 is SEHNR, CDR2 FQNEAQ, per germline (reference sequence). Trimming at V came to 5 bases and at J to 7 bases, leaving 11 bases not matched to a gene.

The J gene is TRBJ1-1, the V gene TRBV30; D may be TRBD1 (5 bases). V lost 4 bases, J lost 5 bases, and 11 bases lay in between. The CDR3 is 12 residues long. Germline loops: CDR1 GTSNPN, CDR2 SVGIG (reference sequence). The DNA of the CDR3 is TGTGCCTGGATTGGATGGGGGACTGAAGCTTTCTTT. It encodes CAWIGWGTEAFF.

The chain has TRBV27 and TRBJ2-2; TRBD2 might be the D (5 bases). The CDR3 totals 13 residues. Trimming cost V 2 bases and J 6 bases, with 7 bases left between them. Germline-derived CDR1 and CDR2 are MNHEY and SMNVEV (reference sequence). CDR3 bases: TGTGCCAGCAGTTTAAAGGGAGCCGGGGAGCTGTTTTTT. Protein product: CASSLKGAGELFF.

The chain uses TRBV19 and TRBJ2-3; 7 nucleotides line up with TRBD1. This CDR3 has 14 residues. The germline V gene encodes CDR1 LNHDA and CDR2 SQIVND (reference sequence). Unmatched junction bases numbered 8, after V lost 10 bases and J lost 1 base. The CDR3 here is CAKSRDRGTDTQYF. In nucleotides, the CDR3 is TGTGCCAAGTCCCGGGACAGAGGCACAGATACGCAGTATTTT.